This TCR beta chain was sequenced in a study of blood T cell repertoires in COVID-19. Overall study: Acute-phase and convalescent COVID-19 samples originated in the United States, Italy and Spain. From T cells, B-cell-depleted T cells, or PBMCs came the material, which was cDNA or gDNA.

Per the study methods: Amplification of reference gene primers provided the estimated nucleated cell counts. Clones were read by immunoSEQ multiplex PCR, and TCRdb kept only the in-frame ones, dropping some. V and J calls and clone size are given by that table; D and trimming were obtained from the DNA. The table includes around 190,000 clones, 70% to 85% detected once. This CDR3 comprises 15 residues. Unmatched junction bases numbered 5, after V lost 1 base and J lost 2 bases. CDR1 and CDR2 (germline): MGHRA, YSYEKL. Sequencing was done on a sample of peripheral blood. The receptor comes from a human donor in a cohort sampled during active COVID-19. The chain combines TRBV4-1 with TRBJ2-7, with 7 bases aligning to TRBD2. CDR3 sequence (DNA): TGCGCCAGCAGCCAAGGGGGGGGAGGGACCTACGAGCAGTACTTC. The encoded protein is CASSQGGGGTYEQYF.